The next 32 T cell receptor beta chains were all read from a single sample in a study of CD8 T cells in Susac syndrome. Random hexamers were used to reverse transcribe the RNA input (about 0.5 to 1 ug). A single record per CDR3 protein comes from TCRdb applying MiXCR to the immunoSEQ multiplex PCR reads. The sample holds approximately 300,000 distinct CDR3 sequences; about 82% are singletons and the top ten take roughly 0.21%. Source material: CD8+ T cells from PBMCs. These receptors all come from a human donor with multiple sclerosis.

J is TRBJ1-3 and V is TRBV28; D not certain. The CDR3 extends over 16 amino acids. Germline values: CDR1 MDHEN, CDR2 SYDVKM. V dropped 2 bases and J dropped 2 bases, with 13 bases sitting between them. CDR3 in DNA: TGTGCCAGCAGTTTACCCTCGACAATCGCTGGAAACACCATATATTTT. As protein: CASSLPSTIAGNTIYF.

This rearrangement joins TRBV6-2 or TRBV6-3 to TRBJ2-4; 14 nucleotides align to TRBD2. The CDR3 is 15 amino acids. V trimming: 4 bases; J trimming: 5 bases; junction bases outside the gene matches: 1. CDR1 and CDR2 (germline): MNHEY, SVGEGT. The CDR3 sequence: CASSWGLAGENIQYF. In DNA, the CDR3 is TGTGCCAGCAGTTGGGGACTAGCGGGAGAAAACATTCAGTACTTC.

J is TRBJ2-1 and V is TRBV6-5; TRBD2 matches at 16 bases. The CDR3 extends over 18 amino acids. CDR1 is MNHEY and CDR2 is SVGAGI in the germline V gene. The V and J ends lost 0 bases and 9 bases, in that order; junction bases with no gene match: 8. CDR3 residues: CASSYSQGTSGRGGEQFF. The CDR3, as DNA: TGTGCCAGCAGTTACTCCCAGGGGACTAGCGGGAGGGGAGGTGAGCAGTTCTTC.

This sequence joins TRBV7-3 and TRBJ2-1; D not resolved. V shed 6 bases and J shed 2 bases, with 2 bases lying between them. The CDR3 is 11 residues long. From germline, CDR1 is SGHTA and CDR2 FQGTGA. CDR3 amino acids: CASRPYNEQFF. The CDR3 DNA reads TGTGCCAGCAGGCCCTACAATGAGCAGTTCTTC.

The gene calls are TRBV6-5 and TRBJ1-1, with D unresolved. CDR1 MNHEY and CDR2 SVGAGI come from the germline V gene. V lost 7 bases and J lost 1, with 13 bases in between. The CDR3 spans 14 residues. The CDR3 coding sequence is TGTGCCAGCACCCTCGGAGACGGGAACACTGAAGCTTTCTTT. Its protein product is CASTLGDGNTEAFF.

The V call is TRBV7-2, the J call TRBJ1-5; D is perhaps TRBD1 (5 bases). The CDR3 loop spans 14 amino acids. From germline, CDR1 is SGHTA and CDR2 FQGNSA. V lost 2 bases and J 7 bases, leaving 12 bases between the germline ends. CDR3 sequence reads: CASSLNSPGQPQHF. CDR3 coding DNA: TGTGCCAGCAGCTTAAACAGCCCAGGGCAGCCCCAGCATTTT.

The gene calls are TRBV3-1 and TRBJ1-1; no firm D call. Germline V gives CDR1 LGHDT, CDR2 YNNKEL (reference sequence). The CDR3 has 15 amino acids. Trimming left V 3 bases short and J 5 bases short, with 16 bases between. CDR3 sequence: CASSHEKTLGTEAFF. As DNA, the CDR3 is TGTGCCAGCAGCCACGAGAAGACCTTGGGGACTGAAGCTTTCTTT.

The chain combines TRBV19 with TRBJ2-1, with 10 bases lining up with TRBD2. Germline lookup yields CDR1 LNHDA and CDR2 SQIVND (reference sequence). J was trimmed by 4 bases and V by 4 bases; bases with no gene match: 10. CDR3 length: 17 residues. The CDR3 is CASSTHGLADEYNEQFF. In DNA, the CDR3 is TGTGCCAGTAGTACCCATGGACTAGCGGATGAATACAATGAGCAGTTCTTC.

The CDR3 here is CASSELGQGSRWNSPLHF. In nucleotides, the CDR3 is TGTGCCAGCAGTGAACTCGGACAGGGCTCTAGGTGGAATTCACCCCTCCACTTT. The chain employs TRBV25-1 and TRBJ1-6, with 8 nucleotides matching TRBD1. The CDR3 totals 18 residues. V was pared by 2 bases and J by 7 bases, with 13 bases of the junction left unmatched. The germline gives CDR1 MGHDK, CDR2 SYGVNS.

V and J are TRBV13 and TRBJ1-5; 10 nucleotides match TRBD1. CDR1 and CDR2 from the germline V gene are PRHDT and FYEKMQ (reference sequence). V was clipped by 0 bases and J by 4 bases; unmatched bases: 3. The CDR3 contains 16 residues. The CDR3 sequence is CASSLGGTGVNQPQHF. DNA for the CDR3: TGTGCCAGCAGCTTAGGCGGGACAGGGGTAAATCAGCCCCAGCATTTT.

This clonotype has only one observation. The V and J genes are TRBV27 and TRBJ1-1; a possible D gene is TRBD1 (6 bases). V lost 4 bases and J 4 bases, leaving 13 bases between the germline ends. Germline V CDR1 and CDR2: MNHEY, SMNVEV (reference sequence). This CDR3 contains 14 residues. CDR3 in amino acids: CASSSAGAGTEAFF. The DNA of the CDR3 is TGTGCCAGCAGTTCCGCGGGGGCTGGCACTGAAGCTTTCTTT.

The chain joins TRBV30 to TRBJ1-1; TRBD1 agrees at 8 bases. Trimming cost V 2 bases and J 5 bases; bases outside gene matches: 10. Germline assignment: CDR1 GTSNPN and CDR2 SVGIG (reference sequence). This CDR3 contains 15 residues. The CDR3 coding sequence is TGTGCCTGGAGTACCGGGACAGGTCCGAGAACTGAAGCTTTCTTT. Encoded protein: CAWSTGTGPRTEAFF.

The rearrangement links TRBV5-1 to TRBJ1-2; D is possibly TRBD1 (5 bases). The CDR3 is 16 amino acids. The germline gives CDR1 SGHRS, CDR2 YFSETQ. Trimming took off 0 bases at V and 0 bases at J, with 12 bases between the two ends. As DNA, the CDR3 is TGCGCCAGCAGCTTGGGACGAGGGGACGCTAACTATGGCTACACCTTC. Translating it yields CASSLGRGDANYGYTF.

This clonotype has only a few counts. The V gene is TRBV4-1, the J gene TRBJ1-5; the match to TRBD1 covers 8 bases. Trimming took 3 bases from V and 7 from J; bases not matched to a gene: 8. The length of the CDR3 is 15 residues. CDR1 MGHRA and CDR2 YSYEKL come from the germline V gene. In nucleotides, the CDR3 is TGCGCCAGCAGCCAGTCTCGGACAGGGAACCAGCCCCAGCATTTT. Amino acids: CASSQSRTGNQPQHF.

A few counts support this clonotype. The chain links TRBV6-2 or TRBV6-3 to TRBJ1-1; tentative D call: TRBD1 (5 bases). The CDR3 spans 13 residues. V shed 6 bases and J shed 4 bases, with 12 bases lying between them. Looked up from germline, CDR1 is MNHEY and CDR2 is SVGEGT. CDR3 in DNA: TGTGCCAGCAGCCCCCTGGGGGGCACTGAAGCTTTCTTT. Translated: CASSPLGGTEAFF.

This clonotype was found a few times. The rearrangement uses TRBV6-5 and TRBJ1-2; D is undetermined. Germline loops: CDR1 MNHEY, CDR2 SVGAGI. V lost 0 bases and J lost 2, with 7 bases in between. The CDR3 totals 14 residues. DNA of the CDR3: TGTGCCAGCAGTTACTCTTCAGCAAACTATGGCTACACCTTC. This translates into CASSYSSANYGYTF.

The chain recombines TRBV5-6 with TRBJ2-3; D might be TRBD1 or TRBD2, each matching 5 bases. The V and J ends lost 2 bases and 4 bases respectively, with 11 bases between them. Germline CDR1 reads SGHDT; CDR2 reads YYEEEE. The CDR3 is 14 residues long. The CDR3 DNA reads TGTGCCAGCAGCTTTGGGACCAGCTCAGATACGCAGTATTTT. This sequence encodes CASSFGTSSDTQYF.

The CDR3 DNA follows: TGTGCCAGCAGTCCCGGGACAGTCTCAGCTATGAACACTGAAGCTTTCTTT. Protein: CASSPGTVSAMNTEAFF. This chain uses TRBV27 with TRBJ1-1; TRBD1 aligns across 7 bases. V was pared by 5 bases and J by 0 bases, with 12 bases of the junction left unmatched. Germline CDR1 and CDR2: MNHEY and SMNVEV (reference sequence). CDR3 length: 17 residues.

The chain has TRBV7-9 and TRBJ1-5; possibly TRBD1 for D (5 bases). This CDR3 region has 19 residues. The V gene lost 5 bases and the J gene lost 7 bases, with 30 bases spanning the gap. Germline V gene data show CDR1 as SEHNR and CDR2 as FQNEAQ (reference sequence). In DNA form, the CDR3 reads TGTGCCAGCAGCGCTGGCAACCGGGCCACAGGCACTCGCGCCCAGCCCCAGCATTTT. It yields the protein CASSAGNRATGTRAQPQHF.

V usage is TRBV5-6 and J usage is TRBJ2-4, with D perhaps matching TRBD2 (6 bases). The germline V gene encodes CDR1 SGHDT and CDR2 YYEEEE. This CDR3 has 12 amino acids. V was pared by 0 bases and J by 14 bases, with 12 bases between. The CDR3 spells CASSLGGTLEYF. CDR3 nucleotides: TGTGCCAGCAGCTTGGGGGGGACTTTGGAGTACTTC.

This chain connects TRBV7-9 to TRBJ2-1; 9 bases match TRBD2. There are 14 residues in the CDR3. The V gene end was trimmed by 4 bases and the J gene end by 9 bases; junction bases not matched to a gene: 7. The germline CDR1 and CDR2 sequences are SEHNR and FQNEAQ (reference sequence). CDR3 DNA: TGTGCCAGCAGCTGGGGACTAGCCGCGAGTGAGCAGTTCTTC. Translation: CASSWGLAASEQFF. Full variable domain (missing parts from reference TRBV7-9 and TRBJ2-1): DTGVSQNPRHKITKRGQNVTFRCDPISEHNRLYWYRQTLGQGPEFLTYFQNEAQLEKSRLLSDRFSAERPKGSFSTLEIQRTEQGDSAMYLCASSWGLAASEQFFGPGTRLTVL.

The CDR3 reads CAISESGPYSSYNEQFF. CDR3 sequence (DNA): TGTGCCATCAGTGAGTCGGGGCCGTACAGCTCCTACAATGAGCAGTTCTTC. V and J are TRBV10-3 and TRBJ2-1, with D possibly TRBD1 on 5 matching bases. In germline, CDR1 is ENHRY, CDR2 SYGVKD. The V gene lost 0 bases and the J gene lost 0 bases, with 12 bases spanning the gap. This CDR3 has 17 amino acids.

The rearrangement links TRBV6-1 to TRBJ2-2; the match to TRBD2 covers 11 bases. CDR1 is MNHNS, CDR2 SASEGT, per germline. Trimming removed 5 bases from V and 1 base from J; junction bases left unmatched: 15. The length of the CDR3 is 20 residues. CDR3 DNA: TGTGCCAGCAGTCCACGGGGACTAGCGGATGGTGGGGGGAACACCGGGGAGCTGTTTTTT. This gives the protein CASSPRGLADGGGNTGELFF.

V gene TRBV20-1 combines with J gene TRBJ2-3; a possible D gene is TRBD2 (5 bases). This CDR3 contains 14 residues. The V end lost 1 base, the J end lost 4 bases, and 12 bases lay between the germline ends. Germline CDR1 and CDR2: DFQATT and SNEGSKA (reference sequence). DNA of the CDR3: TGCAGTGCTAGAGGTGGGAGTGAGTCAGATACGCAGTATTTT. Amino acids: CSARGGSESDTQYF.

V and J are TRBV20-1 and TRBJ2-3; 11 positions match TRBD2. The V gene's germline CDR1 is DFQATT and CDR2 SNEGSKA (reference sequence). The CDR3 spans 16 residues. V shed 4 bases, J shed 0 bases, and the junction held 6 bases outside the gene matches. CDR3 region: CSATPGTSGSTDTQYF. CDR3 DNA sequence: TGCAGTGCTACCCCAGGGACTAGCGGCAGCACAGATACGCAGTATTTT.

This CDR3 is CASSVNGGYGTEAFF. The CDR3 DNA sequence: TGTGCCAGCAGCGTAAACGGGGGTTACGGCACTGAAGCTTTCTTT. J is TRBJ1-1 and V is TRBV7-9; D is possibly TRBD1 (5 bases). Looked up from germline, CDR1 is SEHNR and CDR2 is FQNEAQ (reference sequence). Trimming left V 5 bases short and J 4 bases short, with 17 bases between. The CDR3 has 15 amino acids. The variable domain in full, completed from reference TRBV7-9 and TRBJ1-1, reads DTGVSQNPRHKITKRGQNVTFRCDPISEHNRLYWYRQTLGQGPEFLTYFQNEAQLEKSRLLSDRFSAERPKGSFSTLEIQRTEQGDSAMYLCASSVNGGYGTEAFFGQGTRLTVV.

CDR3 coding DNA: TGTGCCAGCAGCCAGACCGGGGTCCGTGGGAATCAGCCCCAGCATTTT. Translated: CASSQTGVRGNQPQHF. The J gene is TRBJ1-5, the V gene TRBV3-1; D unclear. Deletions cut 3 bases from V and 4 bases from J, with 16 bases between. There are 16 residues in the CDR3. Germline assignment: CDR1 LGHDT and CDR2 YNNKEL (reference sequence).

The chain employs TRBV7-8 and TRBJ2-3; 9 bases agree with TRBD2. CDR3 length: 16 amino acids. Germline V gene data show CDR1 as SGHVS and CDR2 as FQNEAQ. J lost 4 bases, V lost 4 bases, and 9 bases had no gene match. CDR3 in amino acids: CASSWPREGRSDTQYF. The DNA for the CDR3 is TGTGCCAGCAGCTGGCCGCGGGAGGGCCGCTCAGATACGCAGTATTTT.

The genes are TRBV30 and TRBJ1-1, with D unresolved. CDR3 length: 16 residues. Trimming took off 0 bases at V and 2 bases at J, with 16 bases between the two ends. Germline CDR1 GTSNPN, CDR2 SVGIG (reference sequence). The CDR3 DNA follows: TGTGCCTGGAGTGTAGGGCTGGACTTCGGAAACACTGAAGCTTTCTTT. This codes for CAWSVGLDFGNTEAFF.

The V gene is TRBV7-9, the J gene TRBJ2-6, with unresolved D. CDR1 is SEHNR, CDR2 FQNEAQ, per germline (reference sequence). The ends were cut back, 6 bases at V and 3 bases at J, with 18 bases in the middle. The CDR3 totals 17 residues. The CDR3 spells CASSLPLDAGGANVLTF. The DNA of the CDR3 is TGTGCCAGCAGTCTCCCTCTGGACGCTGGTGGGGCCAACGTCCTGACTTTC.

The V and J genes are TRBV28 and TRBJ1-4; D is unresolved. The CDR3 has 15 residues. Trimming removed 4 bases at V and 10 bases at J, with 19 bases between. The germline V gene has CDR1 MDHEN and CDR2 SYDVKM. Here the CDR3 DNA reads TGTGCCAGCAGTTCTATATCCTCTTCATCCGGAAAACTGTTTTTT. Encoded protein: CASSSISSSSGKLFF.

In this sample, this clonotype turned up a few times. A junction end diverges from the germline sequence, so it may reflect a read error. The chain uses TRBV11-2 and TRBJ1-5; D unclear. This CDR3 is built from 13 residues. Looked up from germline, CDR1 is SGHAT and CDR2 is FQNNGV. DNA for the CDR3: TGTGCCAGCAGTTTAGGAGGGAGACAGCCCCAGCATTTT. This codes for CASSLGGRQPQHF.